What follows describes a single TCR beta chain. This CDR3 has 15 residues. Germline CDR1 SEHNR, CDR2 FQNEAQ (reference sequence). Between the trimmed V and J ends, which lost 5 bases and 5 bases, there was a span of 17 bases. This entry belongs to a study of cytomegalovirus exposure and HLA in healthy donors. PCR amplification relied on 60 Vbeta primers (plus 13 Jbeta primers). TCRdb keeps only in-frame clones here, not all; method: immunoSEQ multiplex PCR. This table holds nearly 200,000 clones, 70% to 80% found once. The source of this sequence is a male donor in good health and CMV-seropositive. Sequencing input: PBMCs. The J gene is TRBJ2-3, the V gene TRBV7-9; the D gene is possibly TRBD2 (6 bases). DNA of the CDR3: TGTGCCAGCAGCCTAGGTAATAGCGGAAAAGATACGCAGTATTTT. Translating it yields CASSLGNSGKDTQYF.